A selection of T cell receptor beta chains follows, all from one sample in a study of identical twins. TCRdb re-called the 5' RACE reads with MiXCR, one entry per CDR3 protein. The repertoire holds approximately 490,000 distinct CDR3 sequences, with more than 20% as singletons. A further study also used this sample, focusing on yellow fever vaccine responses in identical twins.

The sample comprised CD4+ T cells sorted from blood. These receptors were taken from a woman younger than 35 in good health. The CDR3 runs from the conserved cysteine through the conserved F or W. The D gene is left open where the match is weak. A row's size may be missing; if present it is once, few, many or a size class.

cdr3_aa: CASRSTSGGAGDPNEQFF; cdr3_nt: TGCGCCAGCAGGTCGACTAGCGGGGGGGCCGGAGATCCCAATGAGCAGTTCTTC; d_call: TRBD2; clone_size: few; cdr3_length: 18; v_call: TRBV5-1; j_call: TRBJ2-1
cdr3_aa: CASSQARSGRTDTQYF; cdr3_nt: TGCGCCAGCAGCCAAGCGAGGAGCGGGCGCACAGATACGCAGTATTTT; d_call: -; clone_size: -; cdr3_length: 16; v_call: TRBV4-1; j_call: TRBJ2-3
cdr3_aa: CASSQGGLAGGSETQYF; cdr3_nt: TGTGCCAGCAGCCAAGGGGGGCTAGCGGGAGGATCAGAGACCCAGTACTTC; d_call: TRBD2; clone_size: few; cdr3_length: 17; v_call: TRBV4-2; j_call: TRBJ2-5
cdr3_aa: CASSFGYFYEQYF; cdr3_nt: TGTGCCAGCAGTTTCGGCTACTTCTACGAGCAGTACTTC; d_call: -; clone_size: few; cdr3_length: 13; v_call: TRBV28; j_call: TRBJ2-7
cdr3_aa: CASSWGGLGSEQFF; cdr3_nt: TGTGCCAGCAGTTGGGGGGGCCTTGGTAGTGAGCAGTTCTTC; d_call: -; clone_size: few; cdr3_length: 14; v_call: TRBV27; j_call: TRBJ2-1
cdr3_aa: CSAKGPLAGGEDTQYF; cdr3_nt: TGCAGTGCTAAAGGACCACTAGCGGGGGGCGAGGATACGCAGTATTTT; d_call: TRBD2; clone_size: -; cdr3_length: 16; v_call: TRBV20-1; j_call: TRBJ2-3
cdr3_aa: CASSPRTWYGYTF; cdr3_nt: TGTGCCAGCAGTCCGCGGACTTGGTACGGCTACACCTTC; d_call: -; clone_size: few; cdr3_length: 13; v_call: TRBV12-3/TRBV12-4; j_call: TRBJ1-2
cdr3_aa: CASSNWDRGKSGELFF; cdr3_nt: TGTGCCAGCAGTAACTGGGACAGGGGGAAAAGCGGGGAGCTGTTTTTT; d_call: TRBD1; clone_size: few; cdr3_length: 16; v_call: TRBV12-3/TRBV12-4; j_call: TRBJ2-2
cdr3_aa: CASSPLGGGRDEQFF; cdr3_nt: TGCGCCAGCAGCCCCCTGGGGGGGGGGAGGGATGAGCAGTTCTTC; d_call: TRBD2; clone_size: -; cdr3_length: 15; v_call: TRBV5-1; j_call: TRBJ2-1
cdr3_aa: CASSAGQVDYEQYF; cdr3_nt: TGTGCCAGCAGCGCGGGACAGGTAGATTACGAGCAGTACTTC; d_call: TRBD1; clone_size: -; cdr3_length: 14; v_call: TRBV7-8; j_call: TRBJ2-7
cdr3_aa: CASRLRGRRTDTQYF; cdr3_nt: TGTGCCAGCAGACTCAGAGGGAGGAGGACAGATACGCAGTATTTT; d_call: -; clone_size: few; cdr3_length: 15; v_call: TRBV12-3/TRBV12-4; j_call: TRBJ2-3
cdr3_aa: CASSASSAQETQYF; cdr3_nt: TGTGCCAGCAGCGCATCTAGCGCCCAAGAGACCCAGTACTTC; d_call: -; clone_size: -; cdr3_length: 14; v_call: TRBV7-8; j_call: TRBJ2-5
cdr3_aa: CASSRGDSTEAFF; cdr3_nt: TGTGCCAGCAGCAGGGGTGATTCCACTGAAGCTTTCTTT; d_call: -; clone_size: few; cdr3_length: 13; v_call: TRBV7-9; j_call: TRBJ1-1
cdr3_aa: CASSAAQGTHGYTF; cdr3_nt: TGTGCCAGCAGTGCCGCACAGGGGACTCATGGCTACACCTTC; d_call: TRBD1; clone_size: few; cdr3_length: 14; v_call: TRBV2; j_call: TRBJ1-2
cdr3_aa: CASSTGDWNGELFF; cdr3_nt: TGTGCCAGCAGCACTGGAGATTGGAACGGGGAGCTGTTTTTT; d_call: -; clone_size: -; cdr3_length: 14; v_call: TRBV5-4; j_call: TRBJ2-2
cdr3_aa: CASSLDGRTNTGELFF; cdr3_nt: TGTGCCAGCAGCTTAGACGGCAGGACGAACACCGGGGAGCTGTTTTTT; d_call: -; clone_size: few; cdr3_length: 16; v_call: TRBV11-2; j_call: TRBJ2-2
cdr3_aa: CASSSGWSTGEQYF; cdr3_nt: TGTGCCAGCAGCTCAGGGTGGAGCACGGGCGAGCAGTACTTC; d_call: -; clone_size: -; cdr3_length: 14; v_call: TRBV7-2; j_call: TRBJ2-7
cdr3_aa: CASSPGEGWGYTF; cdr3_nt: TGTGCCAGCAGCCCCGGGGAGGGTTGGGGCTACACCTTC; d_call: -; clone_size: -; cdr3_length: 13; v_call: TRBV7-9; j_call: TRBJ1-2
cdr3_aa: CASSLTDASLNTEAFF; cdr3_nt: TGCGCCAGCAGCTTGACGGATGCCAGCCTGAACACTGAAGCTTTCTTT; d_call: -; clone_size: few; cdr3_length: 16; v_call: TRBV5-1; j_call: TRBJ1-1
cdr3_aa: CASSLSLAGVFQFF; cdr3_nt: TGTGCCAGCAGTTTATCCCTAGCGGGAGTCTTCCAGTTCTTC; d_call: TRBD2; clone_size: few; cdr3_length: 14; v_call: TRBV12-3/TRBV12-4; j_call: TRBJ2-1
cdr3_aa: CASSLGVGNEQFF; cdr3_nt: TGTGCCAGCAGTTTGGGCGTCGGCAATGAGCAGTTCTTC; d_call: -; clone_size: -; cdr3_length: 13; v_call: TRBV27; j_call: TRBJ2-1
cdr3_aa: CASSHETGELFF; cdr3_nt: TGTGCCAGCAGTCACGAGACCGGGGAGCTGTTTTTT; d_call: -; clone_size: few; cdr3_length: 12; v_call: TRBV12-3/TRBV12-4; j_call: TRBJ2-2
cdr3_aa: CASSPLAGEAGELFF; cdr3_nt: TGTGCCAGCAGCCCACTAGCGGGAGAGGCCGGGGAGCTGTTTTTT; d_call: TRBD2; clone_size: -; cdr3_length: 15; v_call: TRBV7-2; j_call: TRBJ2-2
cdr3_aa: CVSSFGTGMGETQYF; cdr3_nt: TGCGTCAGCAGCTTCGGGACAGGGATGGGGGAGACCCAGTACTTC; d_call: TRBD1; clone_size: -; cdr3_length: 15; v_call: TRBV5-1; j_call: TRBJ2-5
cdr3_aa: CSVENMDKNTEAFF; cdr3_nt: TGCAGCGTCGAGAATATGGACAAGAACACTGAAGCTTTCTTT; d_call: -; clone_size: few; cdr3_length: 14; v_call: TRBV29-1; j_call: TRBJ1-1
cdr3_aa: CASSLGTGSADTEAFF; cdr3_nt: TGCGCCAGCAGCTTGGGAACAGGGTCGGCGGACACTGAAGCTTTCTTT; d_call: -; clone_size: -; cdr3_length: 16; v_call: TRBV5-1; j_call: TRBJ1-1
cdr3_aa: CASSQSTWTGNNEQFF; cdr3_nt: TGTGCCAGCAGCCAATCGACTTGGACAGGTAACAATGAGCAGTTCTTC; d_call: TRBD1; clone_size: few; cdr3_length: 16; v_call: TRBV14; j_call: TRBJ2-1
cdr3_aa: CASSLFVDEQYF; cdr3_nt: TGTGCCAGCAGCTTGTTTGTAGACGAGCAGTACTTC; d_call: -; clone_size: -; cdr3_length: 12; v_call: TRBV5-5; j_call: TRBJ2-7
cdr3_aa: CSADRADTQYF; cdr3_nt: TGCAGTGCGGACCGGGCAGATACGCAGTATTTT; d_call: -; clone_size: -; cdr3_length: 11; v_call: TRBV20-1; j_call: TRBJ2-3
cdr3_aa: CASPPGTGGPGAQYF; cdr3_nt: TGTGCCAGCCCGCCCGGGACAGGGGGCCCCGGGGCCCAGTACTTC; d_call: TRBD1; clone_size: -; cdr3_length: 15; v_call: TRBV28; j_call: TRBJ2-5
cdr3_aa: CAMGPGLLCWPLLF; cdr3_nt: TGTGCCATGGGCCCCGGGCTCCTCTGCTGGCCCCTGCTTTTT; d_call: -; clone_size: -; cdr3_length: 14; v_call: TRBV5-5; j_call: TRBJ1-5
cdr3_aa: CATSRTGTGIYLGYTF; cdr3_nt: TGTGCCACCAGCAGGACCGGGACAGGGATTTATCTTGGCTACACCTTC; d_call: TRBD1; clone_size: many; cdr3_length: 16; v_call: TRBV15; j_call: TRBJ1-2
cdr3_aa: CASSADRLYGYTF; cdr3_nt: TGTGCCAGCAGCGCTGACAGGCTCTATGGCTACACCTTC; d_call: -; clone_size: few; cdr3_length: 13; v_call: TRBV11-2; j_call: TRBJ1-2
cdr3_aa: CASSVGQGAEQFF; cdr3_nt: TGTGCCAGCAGCGTGGGACAGGGGGCTGAGCAGTTCTTC; d_call: TRBD1; clone_size: -; cdr3_length: 13; v_call: TRBV9; j_call: TRBJ2-1
cdr3_aa: CASSSGGTSGYNEQFF; cdr3_nt: TGCGCCAGCAGCTCAGGTGGAACTAGCGGCTACAATGAGCAGTTCTTC; d_call: TRBD2; clone_size: -; cdr3_length: 16; v_call: TRBV4-1; j_call: TRBJ2-1
cdr3_aa: CASSQEASGGASMTDTQYF; cdr3_nt: TGCGCCAGCAGCCAAGAGGCTAGCGGGGGGGCCAGTATGACAGATACGCAGTATTTT; d_call: TRBD2; clone_size: -; cdr3_length: 19; v_call: TRBV4-1; j_call: TRBJ2-3